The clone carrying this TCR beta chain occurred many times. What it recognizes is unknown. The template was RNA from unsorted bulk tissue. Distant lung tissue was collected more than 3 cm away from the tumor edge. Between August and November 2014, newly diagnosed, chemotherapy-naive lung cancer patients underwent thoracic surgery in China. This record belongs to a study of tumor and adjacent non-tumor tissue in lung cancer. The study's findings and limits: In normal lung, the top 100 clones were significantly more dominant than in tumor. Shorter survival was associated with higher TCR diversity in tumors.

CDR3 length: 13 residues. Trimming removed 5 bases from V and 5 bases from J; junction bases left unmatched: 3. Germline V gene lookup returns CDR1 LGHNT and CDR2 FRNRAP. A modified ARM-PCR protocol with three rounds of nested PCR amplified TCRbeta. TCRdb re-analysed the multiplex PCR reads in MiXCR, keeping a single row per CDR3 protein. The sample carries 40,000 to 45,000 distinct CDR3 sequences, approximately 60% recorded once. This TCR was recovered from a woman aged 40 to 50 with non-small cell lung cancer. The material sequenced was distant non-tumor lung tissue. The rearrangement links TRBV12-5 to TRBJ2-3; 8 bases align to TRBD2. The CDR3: CASGHGGGDTQYF. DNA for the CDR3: TGTGCTAGTGGTCACGGGGGGGGAGATACGCAGTATTTT.